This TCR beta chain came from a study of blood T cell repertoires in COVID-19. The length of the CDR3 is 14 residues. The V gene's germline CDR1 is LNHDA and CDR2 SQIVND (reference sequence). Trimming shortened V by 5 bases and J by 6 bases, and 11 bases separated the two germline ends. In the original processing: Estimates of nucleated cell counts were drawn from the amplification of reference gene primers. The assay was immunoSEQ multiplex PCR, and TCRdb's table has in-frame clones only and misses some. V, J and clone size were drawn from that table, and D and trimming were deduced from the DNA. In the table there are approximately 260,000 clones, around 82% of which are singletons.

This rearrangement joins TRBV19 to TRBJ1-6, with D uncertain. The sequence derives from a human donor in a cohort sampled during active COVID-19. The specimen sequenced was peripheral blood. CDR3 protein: CASSAVVPNSPLHF. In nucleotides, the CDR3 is TGTGCCAGTAGTGCGGTCGTGCCTAATTCACCCCTCCACTTT.